Listed below are T cell receptor beta chains from one sample, sequenced in a study of cytomegalovirus exposure and HLA in healthy donors. Using immunoSEQ multiplex PCR, the repertoire was profiled, and TCRdb retains in-frame clones only, with some absent. The repertoire includes over 100,000 clones, 70% of them detected once, and roughly 10% sits in the top ten. Sequenced sample: PBMCs. The receptors come from a man aged 25 to 40 in good health and CMV-seropositive. Each CDR3 is given with its conserved first and last residue. A D gene is named only where the DNA matches it firmly. Clone size appears in some rows only: once, few, many, or a class for an expanded clone.

D,size,J,V,DNA,CDR3
NA,NA,TRBJ2-7,TRBV7-6,TGTGCCAGCAGCTTAGGGTGGGGTGGCGGGGGCCTTTCCTACGAGCAGTACTTC,CASSLGWGGGGLSYEQYF
NA,NA,TRBJ1-2,TRBV6-1,TGTGCCAGCAGTGAAGCGGGCAGGGTGGGCTATGGCTACACCTTC,CASSEAGRVGYGYTF
NA,NA,TRBJ1-5,TRBV12-5,TGTGCTAGTGGTTTGCCCGGGGGGGGCAATCAGCCCCAGCATTTT,CASGLPGGGNQPQHF
TRBD1,NA,TRBJ1-3,TRBV9,TGTGCCAGCAGCCCTAGGACAGGGGGCTTAAACACCATATATTTT,CASSPRTGGLNTIYF
NA,NA,TRBJ1-2,TRBV11-3,TGTGCCAGCAGCCTAGGACAGTATGGCTACACCTTC,CASSLGQYGYTF
NA,NA,TRBJ1-1,TRBV29-1,TGCAGCGTTGAAGATCTACGGGACATGGCCGTTGAAGCTTTCTTT,CSVEDLRDMAVEAFF
TRBD2,NA,TRBJ2-5,TRBV2,TGTGCCAGCAGGGAACGACTAGCGGGGGGTTGGACCCAGTACTTC,CASRERLAGGWTQYF
NA,NA,TRBJ2-1,TRBV27,TGTGCCTCCCAGGCAGCCTCCTACAATGAGCAGTTCTTC,CASQAASYNEQFF
TRBD1,NA,TRBJ2-5,TRBV11-3,TGTGCCAGCAGCTCCTTATTCGACAGGGGAGAGACCCAGTACTTC,CASSSLFDRGETQYF
NA,NA,TRBJ2-1,TRBV15,TGTGCCACCAGCAGAGCAATTGGGGCGAATGAGCAGTTCTTC,CATSRAIGANEQFF
NA,NA,TRBJ1-2,TRBV29-1,TGCAGCTCGGCCCGAGGTTTCTCGGATGGCTACACCTTC,CSSARGFSDGYTF
NA,few,TRBJ2-5,TRBV2,TGTGCCAGCTATCCGGCAGGGGTGGTCAAAGAGACCCAGTACTTC,CASYPAGVVKETQYF
NA,NA,TRBJ1-5,TRBV5-1,TGCGCCAGCAGCGAATCAGGGAATCAGCCCCAGCATTTT,CASSESGNQPQHF
NA,NA,TRBJ1-1,TRBV19,TGTGCCAGTAGTATCGGAAAGGGAGGGTCCACTGAAGCTTTCTTT,CASSIGKGGSTEAFF
TRBD2,few,TRBJ2-3,TRBV7-9,TGTGCCAGCAGCTGGGAGCGGGGCATGAGCACAGATACGCAGTATTTT,CASSWERGMSTDTQYF
NA,NA,TRBJ2-3,TRBV9,TGTGCCAGCAGCCCTCGACCCTCCAGGGGCACAGATACGCAGTATTTT,CASSPRPSRGTDTQYF
NA,NA,TRBJ1-2,TRBV5-6,TGTGCCAGCAGCTTGGGGGGCAGTGACTATGGCTACACCTTC,CASSLGGSDYGYTF
TRBD1,NA,TRBJ1-2,TRBV27,TGTGCCAGCAGTTTAACGGACAGGCCCTATGGCTACACCTTC,CASSLTDRPYGYTF
TRBD1,NA,TRBJ2-3,TRBV5-1,TGCGCCAGCAGCTTGGGGACAGGGGGCACAGATACGCAGTATTTT,CASSLGTGGTDTQYF
NA,NA,TRBJ1-1,TRBV10-3,TGTGCCATCAGTGAGTGGACGGGGGGCATGAACACTGAAGCTTTCTTT,CAISEWTGGMNTEAFF